Below are 25 T cell receptor beta chains sequenced from a single sample in a study of OX40 agonist ivuxolimab in advanced cancers. Profiling relied on immunoSEQ multiplex PCR, and the TCRdb table lists in-frame clones only, not all of them. Among around 45,000 clones listed, more than 75% were seen once. The source material was CD4+ or CD8+ T cells sorted from blood, sampled in a trial of the OX40 agonist ivuxolimab. The receptor source for this set is an adult with an advanced solid tumor such as melanoma, head and neck, liver or kidney cancer.

The rearrangement links TRBV6-5 to TRBJ1-2, with D possibly matching TRBD1 (6 bases). Germline assignment: CDR1 MNHEY and CDR2 SVGAGI. Trimming pared 6 bases from V and 8 bases from J, leaving 16 bases between. This CDR3 region has 13 residues. The CDR3, as DNA: TGTGCCAGCAGCTACGACAGGAGGGGGGGCTACACCTTC. Protein: CASSYDRRGGYTF.

J is TRBJ2-5 and V is TRBV5-1; D gene uncertain. The CDR3 loop spans 13 amino acids. CDR1 and CDR2 (germline): SGHRS, YFSETQ. Trimming removed 4 bases from V and 5 bases from J, with 12 bases in between. Here the CDR3 DNA reads TGCGCCAGCAGCCCAACAACCAGGGAGACCCAGTACTTC. Its translation is CASSPTTRETQYF.

V usage is TRBV30 and J usage is TRBJ2-3; 9 nucleotides line up with TRBD1. The CDR3 is 16 residues long. The V gene end was trimmed by 7 bases and the J gene end by 0 bases; junction bases not matched to a gene: 11. The germline V gene encodes CDR1 GTSNPN and CDR2 SVGIG (reference sequence). CDR3 bases: TGTGCCTCCGGGACAGGGACGAGAACTAGCACAGATACGCAGTATTTT. This codes for CASGTGTRTSTDTQYF.

This chain joins TRBV5-4 and TRBJ1-6; D unresolved. The V and J ends lost 1 base and 5 bases respectively, with 4 bases between them. Germline V CDR1 and CDR2: SGHNT, YYREEE (reference sequence). The CDR3 is made up of 13 amino acids. The DNA for the CDR3 is TGTGCCAGCAGCTTGACAGATAATTCACCCCTCCACTTT. It encodes CASSLTDNSPLHF.

V usage is TRBV5-1 and J usage is TRBJ2-1; TRBD1 agrees at 9 bases. The V and J ends lost 2 bases and 9 bases, in that order; junction bases with no gene match: 6. Germline values: CDR1 SGHRS, CDR2 YFSETQ. The CDR3 contains 14 residues. The DNA of the CDR3 is TGCGCCAGCAGCTTCAAACAGGGGGCCGGTGAGCAGTTCTTC. Translating gives CASSFKQGAGEQFF.

The CDR3, as DNA: TGTGCCAGCAGACCGGGGGGGCATACCCTGGCCGGGGAGCTGTTTTTT. This encodes CASRPGGHTLAGELFF. The chain couples TRBV6-6 to TRBJ2-2; TRBD2 matches 8 bases. The CDR3 extends over 16 amino acids. After removal of 6 bases from V and 6 bases from J, the junction contained 12 bases not matched to a gene. Germline V gives CDR1 MNHNY, CDR2 SVGAGI (reference sequence).

A few counts support this clone. The V call is TRBV7-6, the J call TRBJ2-1; D unclear. CDR1 and CDR2 from the germline V gene are SGHVS and FNYEAQ. There are 13 residues in the CDR3. V was trimmed by 3 bases and J by 4 bases, leaving 7 bases between them. CDR3 protein: CASSFGRYNEQFF. CDR3 DNA sequence: TGTGCCAGCAGCTTCGGACGTTACAATGAGCAGTTCTTC.

The chain has TRBV6-1 and TRBJ2-7; D remains unclear. CDR1 is MNHNS and CDR2 is SASEGT in the germline V gene. The V gene lost 8 bases and the J gene lost 4 bases, with 9 bases spanning the gap. The CDR3 loop spans 11 amino acids. Here the CDR3 DNA reads TGTGCCAGCCGGACGGTGTACGAGCAGTACTTC. This gives the protein CASRTVYEQYF.

The CDR3 region has the DNA TGTGCCAGCAGTGGGGCGGACAGGGAAATTTCACCCCTCCACTTT. Protein sequence: CASSGADREISPLHF. V and J are TRBV25-1 and TRBJ1-6; the match to TRBD1 covers 8 bases. Trimming at V came to 4 bases and at J to 9 bases, leaving 8 bases not matched to a gene. Per germline, CDR1 MGHDK and CDR2 SYGVNS. This CDR3 spans 15 amino acids.

A remark on this clone: At one of its ends the junction is not consistent with the germline gene, which may arise from a read error. The genes are TRBV5-6 and TRBJ1-4; D is undetermined. Germline CDR1 SGHDT, CDR2 YYEEEE. This CDR3 is built from 12 residues. In nucleotides, the CDR3 is TGTGCCAGCAGCTGGGGAGATGAGAAACTGTTTTTT. Translation gives CASSWGDEKLFF.

The chain joins TRBV30 to TRBJ2-5, with D perhaps given as TRBD1 or TRBD2 (5 bases each). CDR1 and CDR2 from the germline V gene are GTSNPN and SVGIG (reference sequence). The CDR3 is 13 amino acids. Trimming shortened V by 2 bases and J by 5 bases, and 12 bases separated the two germline ends. The CDR3 here is CAWSSPGRETQYF. The DNA for the CDR3 is TGTGCCTGGAGTTCACCGGGGCGCGAGACCCAGTACTTC.

This chain connects TRBV7-9 to TRBJ1-1; TRBD1 agrees at 8 bases. The germline CDR1 and CDR2 sequences are SEHNR and FQNEAQ (reference sequence). The CDR3 has 14 residues. Trimming removed 3 bases from V and 0 bases from J; junction bases left unmatched: 0. The CDR3 sequence is CASSLGQVNTEAFF. In DNA form, the CDR3 reads TGTGCCAGCAGCTTGGGACAGGTGAACACTGAAGCTTTCTTT.

The chain joins TRBV5-1 to TRBJ1-2; D is possibly TRBD1 (5 bases). Germline CDR1 is SGHRS and CDR2 is YFSETQ. The CDR3 loop spans 15 amino acids. With 1 base removed from V and 2 bases from J, the gap between germline ends came to 12 bases. The CDR3 nucleotides read TGCGCCAGCAGCTTGACCGGACAAGAGAACTATGGCTACACCTTC. Amino acid sequence: CASSLTGQENYGYTF.

This clone was observed once. V gene TRBV11-2 combines with J gene TRBJ2-7, with 8 nucleotides matching TRBD1. Trimming cost V 7 bases and J 7 bases; bases outside gene matches: 9. This CDR3 has 13 residues. Germline V CDR1 and CDR2: SGHAT, FQNNGV. The CDR3, as DNA: TGTGCCAGCACCATCGACAGGGGTGGTGAGCAGTACTTC. It specifies CASTIDRGGEQYF.

This sequence joins TRBV6-1 and TRBJ2-7; D could derive from TRBD1 or TRBD2 (5 bases each). Germline values: CDR1 MNHNS, CDR2 SASEGT. The length of the CDR3 is 13 residues. V was cut by 7 bases and J by 5 bases, with 15 bases left in between. In nucleotides, the CDR3 is TGTGCCAGCACGGGGCATGCTGGGGACGAGCAGTACTTC. Its translation: CASTGHAGDEQYF.

The chain couples TRBV29-1 to TRBJ2-2, with unresolved D. This CDR3 contains 12 residues. The V gene lost 5 bases and the J gene lost 6 bases, with 10 bases spanning the gap. The germline V gene encodes CDR1 SQVTM and CDR2 ANQGSEA. CDR3 loop: CSVLLMSGELFF. The CDR3 region has the DNA TGCAGCGTTTTGTTAATGTCCGGGGAGCTGTTTTTT.

This rearrangement joins TRBV6-5 to TRBJ2-5; maybe TRBD1 (6 bases). The CDR3 totals 12 residues. The V end lost 5 bases, the J end lost 3 bases, and 7 bases lay between the germline ends. Germline V lookup: CDR1 MNHEY, CDR2 SVGAGI. DNA of the CDR3: TGTGCCAGCAGTAACAGGGAAGAGACCCAGTACTTC. Protein: CASSNREETQYF.

Notes on this clone: Other DNA variants within this sample encode the same CDR3. The chain is built from TRBV20-1 and TRBJ2-5; D is ambiguous. CDR3 length: 11 residues. V was cut by 3 bases and J by 4 bases, with 6 bases left in between. Germline V gene lookup returns CDR1 DFQATT and CDR2 SNEGSKA (reference sequence). In DNA, the CDR3 is TGCAGTGCTAGGGTCGGAGAGACCCAGTACTTC. Translating it yields CSARVGETQYF.

This chain uses TRBV6-6 with TRBJ2-5; possibly TRBD2 for D (5 bases). Germline V gene sequence: CDR1 MNHNY, CDR2 SVGAGI (reference sequence). The CDR3 totals 11 residues. Trimming took off 8 bases at V and 5 bases at J, with 9 bases between the two ends. CDR3 DNA sequence: TGTGCCAGCGCGAGGGCTGAGACCCAGTACTTC. Translation: CASARAETQYF.

This clone appeared a single time. J is TRBJ1-5 and V is TRBV15; tentative D call: TRBD1 (5 bases). Trimming removed 3 bases from V and 1 base from J, with 10 bases in between. The germline V gene encodes CDR1 LNHNV and CDR2 YYDKDF (reference sequence). The CDR3 spans 15 residues. This CDR3 reads CATSRQEGSNQPQHF. Here the CDR3 DNA reads TGTGCCACCAGCAGGCAAGAGGGGAGCAATCAGCCCCAGCATTTT.

This clone has only one observation. The genes are TRBV23-1 and TRBJ1-4, with 8 bases lining up with TRBD1. TRBV23-1 is treated as an ORF (open reading frame) with a function not yet certain. The CDR3 length is 15 residues. V was pared by 8 bases and J by 3 bases, with 8 bases of the junction left unmatched. CDR3 nucleotide sequence: TGCGCCAGCGGACAATCGACAGGGGCTAATGAAAAACTGTTTTTT. It codes for CASGQSTGANEKLFF.

V is TRBV10-2 and J is TRBJ2-7; D may correspond to TRBD1 or TRBD2 (5 bases each). Germline V gene data show CDR1 as WSHSY and CDR2 as SAAADI. The CDR3 spans 15 residues. V was cut by 7 bases and J by 3 bases, with 19 bases left in between. The CDR3 here is CASTGPLGGDYEQYF. The CDR3 nucleotides read TGCGCCAGCACGGGGCCCCTCGGAGGAGACTACGAGCAGTACTTC.

CDR3 residues: CASSPLRTGNTEAFF. Here the CDR3 DNA reads TGTGCCAGCAGCCCCCTCCGGACGGGGAACACTGAAGCTTTCTTT. The rearrangement uses TRBV11-2 and TRBJ1-1, with unresolved D. Trimming stripped 5 bases from V and 1 base from J, with 14 bases between. This CDR3 is 15 amino acids long. CDR1 and CDR2 (germline): SGHAT, FQNNGV.

The chain is built from TRBV5-6 and TRBJ2-1; the D gene is possibly TRBD2 (7 bases). Per germline, CDR1 SGHDT and CDR2 YYEEEE. Trimming shortened V by 4 bases and J by 4 bases, and 24 bases separated the two germline ends. There are 18 residues in the CDR3. CDR3 in DNA: TGTGCCAGCAGCGGTTACAGGGAAGGCGGGAGTTTTTACAATGAGCAGTTCTTC. Amino acids: CASSGYREGGSFYNEQFF.

V usage is TRBV30 and J usage is TRBJ2-1, with D possibly being TRBD2 (5 bases). CDR3 length equals 15 residues. Trimming took off 1 base at V and 3 bases at J, with 13 bases between the two ends. CDR1 GTSNPN and CDR2 SVGIG come from the germline V gene (reference sequence). This CDR3 is CAWSASAGFYNEQFF. Written as DNA, the CDR3 is TGTGCCTGGAGTGCCAGCGCGGGCTTCTACAATGAGCAGTTCTTC. The variable domain in full, with the rest retrieved from reference TRBV30 and TRBJ2-1, is SQTIHQWPATLVQPVGSPLSLECTVEGTSNPNLYWYRQAAGRGLQLLFYSVGIGQISSEVPQNLSASRPQDRQFILSSKKLLLSDSGFYLCAWSASAGFYNEQFFGPGTRLTVL.